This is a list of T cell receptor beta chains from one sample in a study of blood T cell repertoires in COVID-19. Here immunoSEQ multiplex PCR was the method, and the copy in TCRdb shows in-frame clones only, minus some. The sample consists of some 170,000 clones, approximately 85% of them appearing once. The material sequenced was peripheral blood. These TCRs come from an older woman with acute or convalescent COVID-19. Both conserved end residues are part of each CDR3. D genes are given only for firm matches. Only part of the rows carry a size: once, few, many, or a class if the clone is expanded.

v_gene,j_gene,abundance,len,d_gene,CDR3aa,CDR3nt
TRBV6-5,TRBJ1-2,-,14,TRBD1,CASGGQGALYGYTF,TGTGCCAGCGGGGGACAGGGGGCCCTCTATGGCTACACCTTC
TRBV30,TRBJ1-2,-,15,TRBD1,CAWSGTGKSNYGYTF,TGTGCCTGGAGTGGGACAGGCAAGTCTAACTATGGCTACACCTTC
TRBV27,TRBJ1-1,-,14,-,CASSSRQARTEAFF,TGTGCCAGCAGTTCCCGACAGGCTCGAACTGAAGCTTTCTTT
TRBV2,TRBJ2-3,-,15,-,CASRDGGTSTDTQYF,TGTGCCAGCAGGGATGGAGGGACTAGCACAGATACGCAGTATTTT
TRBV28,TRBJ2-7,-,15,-,CASRSFGGPSYEQYF,TGTGCCAGCAGGTCATTCGGGGGGCCCTCCTACGAGCAGTACTTC
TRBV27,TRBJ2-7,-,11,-,CASSGRGAQYF,TGTGCCAGCAGTGGCCGCGGAGCGCAGTACTTC
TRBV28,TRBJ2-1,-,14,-,CASTRGTHYNEQFF,TGTGCCAGCACCAGGGGGACTCATTACAATGAGCAGTTCTTC
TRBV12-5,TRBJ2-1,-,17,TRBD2,CASGLARGTSGTNEQFF,TGTGCTAGTGGTTTGGCACGCGGGACTAGCGGGACCAATGAGCAGTTCTTC
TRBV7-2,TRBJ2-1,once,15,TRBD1,CASSYGQGAGGEQFF,TGTGCCAGCAGCTACGGACAGGGGGCGGGAGGTGAGCAGTTCTTC
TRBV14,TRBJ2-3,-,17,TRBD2,CASSQDPGRVRTDTQYF,TGTGCCAGCAGCCAAGACCCCGGGAGGGTCCGCACAGATACGCAGTATTTT
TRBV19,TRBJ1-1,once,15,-,CASRETALRNTEAFF,TGTGCCAGTAGGGAGACAGCCCTCCGGAACACTGAAGCTTTCTTT
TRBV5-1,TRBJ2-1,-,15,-,CASSLAGSPGDEQFF,TGCGCCAGCAGCTTGGCTGGCTCGCCAGGCGATGAGCAGTTCTTC
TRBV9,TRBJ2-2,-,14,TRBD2,CASSGTSVAGELFF,TGTGCCAGCAGCGGGACTAGCGTGGCCGGGGAGCTGTTTTTT
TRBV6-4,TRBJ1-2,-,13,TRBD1,CASGDSGGYNYTF,TGTGCCAGCGGGGACAGTGGGGGTTATAACTACACCTTC
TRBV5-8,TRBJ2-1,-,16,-,CASSLDGARSYNEQFF,TGTGCCAGCAGCTTGGATGGGGCACGCTCCTACAATGAGCAGTTCTTC
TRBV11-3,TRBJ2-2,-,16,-,CASSFRTAANTGELFF,TGTGCCAGCAGCTTCCGGACAGCCGCGAACACCGGGGAGCTGTTTTTT
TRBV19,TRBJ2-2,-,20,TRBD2,CASSTDLLGTSGRATGELFF,TGTGCCAGTAGTACCGACCTCCTGGGGACTAGCGGGAGGGCCACCGGGGAGCTGTTTTTT
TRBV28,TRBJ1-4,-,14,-,CASSLGRANEKLFF,TGTGCCAGCAGTTTAGGGCGGGCTAATGAAAAACTGTTTTTT
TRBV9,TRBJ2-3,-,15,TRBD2,CASSVAPSGTDTQYF,TGTGCCAGCAGCGTAGCCCCTAGCGGGACAGATACGCAGTATTTT
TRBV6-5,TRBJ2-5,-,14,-,CASRSGQAAGSQYF,TGTGCCAGCAGAAGTGGGCAGGCGGCAGGGTCCCAGTACTTC
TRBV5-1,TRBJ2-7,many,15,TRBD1,CASSLGTGGSYEQYF,TGCGCCAGCAGCTTGGGGACAGGGGGCTCCTACGAGCAGTACTTC
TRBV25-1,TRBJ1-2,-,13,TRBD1,CASRGQVLGGYTF,TGTGCCAGCAGAGGACAGGTCCTTGGAGGCTACACCTTC
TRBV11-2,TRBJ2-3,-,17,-,CASSLDNDGRGTDTQYF,TGTGCCAGCAGCTTAGATAACGACGGGAGAGGTACAGATACGCAGTATTTT
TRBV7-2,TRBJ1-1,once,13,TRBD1,CASSPEGASVAFF,TGTGCCAGCAGCCCGGAGGGGGCCAGTGTAGCTTTCTTT
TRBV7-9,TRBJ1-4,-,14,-,CASSLGRVNEKLFF,TGTGCCAGCAGCTTAGGAAGAGTCAATGAAAAACTGTTTTTT
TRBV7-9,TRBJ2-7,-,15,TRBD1,CASSAPGQGHYEQYF,TGTGCCAGCAGTGCACCGGGACAGGGGCACTACGAGCAGTACTTC